A single sample gave rise to the 22 T cell receptor beta chains below, sequenced in a study of chemoradiotherapy in HPV16-positive cancers. Sequencing was performed with immunoSEQ multiplex PCR; in TCRdb, only in-frame clones are kept and a portion is missing. The sample holds about 12,000 clones, roughly nine tenths seen once. Here the sequenced sample was blood, taken from a patient who underwent chemoradiotherapy. The receptors were gathered from a human donor with HPV-associated anogenital cancer.

The chain carries TRBV13 and TRBJ2-3, with 12 bases aligning to TRBD2. Germline values: CDR1 PRHDT, CDR2 FYEKMQ (reference sequence). The CDR3 consists of 16 residues. V trimming: 8 bases; J trimming: 0 bases; junction bases outside the gene matches: 6. For the CDR3, the DNA is TGTGCCAGCTTGGCTAGCGGGGGGGCCAGCACAGATACGCAGTATTTT. Its protein product is CASLASGGASTDTQYF.

The gene calls are TRBV4-3 and TRBJ2-2; a weak D match, TRBD1 (5 bases). The CDR3 has 16 residues. Germline loops: CDR1 LGHNA, CDR2 YSLEER. V shed 0 bases and J shed 4 bases, with 12 bases lying between them. The CDR3 region is CASSQDRGLPTGELFF. CDR3 nucleotides: TGCGCCAGCAGCCAAGATAGGGGCCTCCCCACCGGGGAGCTGTTTTTT.

The gene calls are TRBV7-6 and TRBJ1-4; D uncertain. Trimming took 1 base from V and 3 from J, leaving 12 bases between them. The CDR3 covers 16 residues. From germline, CDR1 is SGHVS and CDR2 FNYEAQ. CDR3 DNA: TGTGCCAGCAGCTTAGTAGGGTCGGTCGCTAATGAAAAACTGTTTTTT. It codes for CASSLVGSVANEKLFF. Combining the CDR3 with reference TRBV7-6 and TRBJ1-4 gives the whole variable domain GAGVSQSPRYKVTKRGQDVALRCDPISGHVSLYWYRQALGQGPEFLTYFNYEAQQDKSGLPNDRFSAERPEGSISTLTIQRTEQRDSAMYRCASSLVGSVANEKLFFGSGTQLSVL.

This chain joins TRBV2 and TRBJ2-3, with a weak D call TRBD2 (6 bases). Germline V gene lookup returns CDR1 SNHLY and CDR2 FYNNEI. There are 14 residues in the CDR3. V was trimmed by 5 bases and J by 0 bases, leaving 9 bases between them. In DNA form, the CDR3 reads TGTGCCAGCAGTCCGGGGACTAGCACAGATACGCAGTATTTT. This codes for CASSPGTSTDTQYF.

This chain uses TRBV6-1 with TRBJ1-2; weak D call: TRBD1 (5 bases). Trimming took 5 bases from V and 6 from J, leaving 19 bases between them. CDR3 length: 15 amino acids. The germline V gene has CDR1 MNHNS and CDR2 SASEGT. The CDR3 region has the DNA TGTGCCAGCAGTCCCATCGGCTGGCAGGGAAATGGCTACACCTTC. This sequence encodes CASSPIGWQGNGYTF.

This chain uses TRBV4-3 with TRBJ2-3; 7 positions agree with TRBD1. The CDR3 totals 15 residues. Germline V lookup: CDR1 LGHNA, CDR2 YSLEER. After removal of 0 bases from V and 1 base from J, the junction contained 1 base not matched to a gene. The CDR3 nucleotides are TGCGCCAGCAGCCAAGAGGGGACAGGCACAGATACGCAGTATTTT. Protein: CASSQEGTGTDTQYF.

CDR3: CASNTQGGSGNTIYF. The CDR3 bases are TGTGCCAGCAATACCCAGGGAGGGTCGGGAAACACCATATATTTT. The V call is TRBV7-9, the J call TRBJ1-3, with a possible D match to TRBD1 (5 bases). Between the trimmed V and J ends, which lost 7 bases and 4 bases, there was a span of 17 bases. CDR3 length: 15 amino acids. The germline V gene encodes CDR1 SEHNR and CDR2 FQNEAQ (reference sequence).

CDR3 loop: CASSLITNTGELFF. For the CDR3, the DNA is TGTGCCAGCAGTTTAATAACGAACACCGGGGAGCTGTTTTTT. The chain links TRBV27 to TRBJ2-2, with D hard to call. Germline CDR1 MNHEY, CDR2 SMNVEV (reference sequence). The CDR3 consists of 14 residues. V lost 2 bases and J lost 0, with 4 bases in between.

The chain carries TRBV15 and TRBJ1-4; 8 bases align to TRBD1. This CDR3 has 17 residues. Trimming took 5 bases from V and 4 from J; bases not matched to a gene: 12. Germline CDR1 is LNHNV and CDR2 is YYDKDF (reference sequence). CDR3 amino acids: CATSSQQGARNNEKLFF. The CDR3 nucleotides are TGTGCCACCAGCTCTCAGCAGGGGGCGCGTAATAATGAAAAACTGTTTTTT.

V gene TRBV18 combines with J gene TRBJ2-1, with 10 bases fitting TRBD2. V lost 3 bases and J lost 8; bases outside the gene matches: 7. The CDR3 runs 15 residues. The V gene's germline CDR1 is KGHSH and CDR2 LQKENI. The CDR3 spells CASSPLASGGHEQFF. The CDR3 DNA reads as TGTGCCAGCTCACCCTTAGCTAGCGGGGGTCATGAGCAGTTCTTC. The full variable domain, its missing parts supplied by reference TRBV18 and TRBJ2-1, is NAGVMQNPRHLVRRRGQEARLRCSPMKGHSHVYWYRQLPEEGLKFMVYLQKENIIDESGMPKERFSAEFPKEGPSILRIQQVVRGDSAAYFCASSPLASGGHEQFFGPGTRLTVL.

This clone was seen a single time. This chain joins TRBV18 and TRBJ1-6; TRBD1 matches at 11 bases. The V and J ends lost 3 bases and 4 bases, in that order; junction bases with no gene match: 5. The CDR3 consists of 17 residues. In germline, CDR1 is KGHSH, CDR2 LQKENI. DNA for the CDR3: TGTGCCAGCTCACCCCAGGGACAGGGGGGGTATAATTCACCCCTCCACTTT. As protein: CASSPQGQGGYNSPLHF.

The chain has TRBV5-4 and TRBJ2-5, with 9 bases that match TRBD2. This CDR3 is 15 amino acids long. V shed 0 bases and J 3 bases; nucleotides not matched to a gene: 3. Germline V gene lookup returns CDR1 SGHNT and CDR2 YYREEE (reference sequence). The CDR3 reads CASSLGTSEKETQYF. The CDR3 coding sequence is TGTGCCAGCAGCTTGGGGACTAGCGAGAAAGAGACCCAGTACTTC.

The chain combines TRBV7-9 with TRBJ1-1; 10 bases match TRBD1. The CDR3 spans 15 residues. Germline CDR1 reads SEHNR; CDR2 reads FQNEAQ (reference sequence). The V and J ends lost 2 bases and 8 bases, in that order; junction bases with no gene match: 8. The CDR3 sequence: CASSLPPGTGAEAFF. CDR3 DNA: TGTGCCAGCAGCTTACCGCCAGGGACAGGGGCAGAAGCTTTCTTT.

The chain combines TRBV5-1 with TRBJ2-3; 10 nucleotides match TRBD2. The CDR3 length is 14 residues. From germline, CDR1 is SGHRS and CDR2 YFSETQ. V lost 2 bases, J lost 4 bases, and 1 base stayed unmatched. CDR3 amino acids: CASSFLAGADTQYF. The DNA of the CDR3 is TGCGCCAGCAGCTTCCTAGCGGGAGCAGATACGCAGTATTTT.

Here the CDR3 reads CASSVWLYNEQFF. The CDR3 DNA sequence: TGTGCCAGCAGCGTATGGCTCTACAATGAGCAGTTCTTC. V usage is TRBV7-2 and J usage is TRBJ2-1; D remains unclear. V was trimmed by 5 bases and J by 3 bases, leaving 8 bases between them. The CDR3 contains 13 residues. Germline CDR1 is SGHTA and CDR2 is FQGNSA.

In its sample, this clone was seen once. This sequence joins TRBV7-3 and TRBJ1-6; D gene ambiguous. CDR3 length: 14 amino acids. Trimming took 3 bases from V and 7 from J, leaving 10 bases between them. Germline loops: CDR1 SGHTA, CDR2 FQGTGA. In nucleotides, the CDR3 is TGTGCCAGCAGCTTGCAAGGGAGAAATTCACCCCTCCACTTT. Its protein product is CASSLQGRNSPLHF.

This clone was seen only a few times. The V and J genes are TRBV19 and TRBJ2-7, with TRBD1 as a possible D gene (5 bases). Trimming pared 6 bases from V and 0 bases from J, leaving 15 bases between. Germline lookup yields CDR1 LNHDA and CDR2 SQIVND (reference sequence). CDR3 length: 15 residues. CDR3 loop: CASSRTLLSSYEQYF. The CDR3 bases are TGTGCCAGTAGCCGGACACTACTAAGCTCCTACGAGCAGTACTTC.

This clone was recorded once. The CDR3 DNA reads as TGTGCCAGCAGCGTAGGCGCTACGCGGGACACCATATATTTT. The encoded protein is CASSVGATRDTIYF. This chain connects TRBV9 to TRBJ1-3; D remains unclear. Germline V gene sequence: CDR1 SGDLS, CDR2 YYNGEE. The CDR3 is made up of 14 amino acids. The V end was cut by 0 bases, the J end by 8 bases, with 12 bases between.

The CDR3: CASSQETGINTF. As DNA, the CDR3 is TGTGCCAGCAGCCAGGAGACAGGGATCAACACCTTC. The chain is built from TRBV14 and TRBJ1-2, with 7 bases that match TRBD1. Per the germline V gene, CDR1 is SGHDN and CDR2 is FVKESK. Trimming cost V 3 bases and J 12 bases; bases outside gene matches: 7. There are 12 residues in the CDR3.

The chain couples TRBV6-5 to TRBJ1-2; D uncertain. Germline V gives CDR1 MNHEY, CDR2 SVGAGI. Trimming took 4 bases from V and 8 from J, leaving 11 bases between them. The CDR3 sequence is 12 residues long. CDR3 DNA: TGTGCCAGCAGTTCGACGGAGGGCGGCTACACCTTC. Its translation: CASSSTEGGYTF.

This clone was counted only a few times. The V call is TRBV5-4, the J call TRBJ2-7; a possible D gene is TRBD2 (5 bases). Trimming removed 2 bases from V and 3 bases from J, with 9 bases in between. Germline V lookup: CDR1 SGHNT, CDR2 YYREEE (reference sequence). This CDR3 has 13 residues. The CDR3 region is CASSFGVNYEQYF. The CDR3 DNA reads as TGTGCCAGCAGCTTCGGGGTCAACTACGAGCAGTACTTC.

This rearrangement joins TRBV23-1 to TRBJ2-1; 10 bases are a match to TRBD2. TRBV23-1 is an ORF, with its function uncertain. The CDR3 extends over 16 amino acids. The junction had 3 bases not matched to a gene; V was cut back by 4 bases and J by 0 bases. CDR3 in amino acids: CASSLAGGSSYNEQFF. In DNA form, the CDR3 reads TGCGCCAGCAGTCTAGCGGGGGGAAGCTCCTACAATGAGCAGTTCTTC.